What follows are 9 T cell receptor beta chains derived from one specimen sequenced in a study of vaccination effects on CD4 cells after COVID-19. Sequencing used immunoSEQ multiplex PCR; TCRdb keeps in-frame clones, though not all of them. The repertoire consists of about 46,000 clones, with about 76% occurring once and the leading ten covering approximately 16%. Under the ViraFEST assay, PBMC were stimulated with viral peptide pools so that antigen-specific CD4+ T cells expanded. Sequencing was performed afterwards. Scientists isolated CD4+ T cells after an approximately 10-day culture period ended. BNT162b2 vaccine or mRNA-1273 vaccine was given to participants in two doses. These receptors lack a known antigen. Sample: CD4+ T cells from PBMCs cultured with HCoV-OC43 spike peptides, taken after COVID-19 vaccination. Described subset: HCoV-OC43 spike overlapping peptide pool stimulation. Receptor source: a human donor who received a COVID-19 vaccine.

V gene TRBV9 combines with J gene TRBJ2-1; 9 bases align to TRBD1. The CDR3 consists of 16 residues. V lost 2 bases and J lost 5; bases outside the gene matches: 8. Germline V lookup: CDR1 SGDLS, CDR2 YYNGEE. CDR3 nucleotides: TGTGCCAGCAGCGTTGACGTCTGGGACAGGGACAATGAGCAGTTCTTC. Translated: CASSVDVWDRDNEQFF.

The rearrangement links TRBV11-3 to TRBJ2-3, with TRBD2 matching over 7 bases. Germline loops: CDR1 SGHNT, CDR2 YENEEA. This CDR3 comprises 15 residues. With 1 base clipped from V and 4 bases from J, the junction kept 5 bases outside the gene matches. The CDR3 protein is CASSLGTTSADTQYF. CDR3 nucleotide sequence: TGTGCCAGCAGCTTAGGAACAACTAGCGCAGATACGCAGTATTTT.

This sequence joins TRBV6-5 and TRBJ1-1; D uncertain. CDR1 is MNHEY and CDR2 is SVGAGI in the germline V gene. Deletions cut 0 bases from V and 4 bases from J, with 15 bases between. The CDR3 has 16 amino acids. CDR3 nucleotides: TGTGCCAGCAGTTACTCAGTACACGTCAGGAGCACTGAAGCTTTCTTT. Translated: CASSYSVHVRSTEAFF.

The genes are TRBV4-1 and TRBJ2-1; 7 bases map to TRBD1. Germline trimming cut 1 base from V and 7 bases from J; bases unmatched to any gene: 10. Germline V lookup: CDR1 MGHRA, CDR2 YSYEKL. The CDR3 extends over 16 amino acids. The CDR3 DNA reads as TGCGCCAGCAGCCAAGTGATGAGGGGGCGCGGGAATGAGCAGTTCTTC. Protein product: CASSQVMRGRGNEQFF.

This clone was seen a few times. The rearrangement links TRBV5-4 to TRBJ1-1; D is ambiguous. The CDR3 has 15 residues. CDR1 SGHNT and CDR2 YYREEE come from the germline V gene (reference sequence). Trimming shortened V by 4 bases and J by 1 base, and 14 bases separated the two germline ends. The CDR3 DNA follows: TGTGCCAGCAGCGCCCCAGGAGCCCCGAACACTGAAGCTTTCTTT. It translates to CASSAPGAPNTEAFF.

The chain links TRBV6-5 to TRBJ1-2, with TRBD1 as a possible D gene (6 bases). The CDR3 covers 13 residues. The germline V and J ends were trimmed by 6 bases and 4 bases, with 12 bases remaining between them. The germline V gene has CDR1 MNHEY and CDR2 SVGAGI. The CDR3 protein is CASRLGQSYGYTF. The CDR3 DNA reads as TGTGCCAGCAGGCTCGGACAGTCCTATGGCTACACCTTC.

This clone was seen ten or more times. V usage is TRBV6-5 and J usage is TRBJ2-5; tentative D call: TRBD2 (6 bases). V shed 8 bases and J shed 6 bases, with 16 bases lying between them. This CDR3 comprises 13 residues. Germline CDR1 and CDR2: MNHEY and SVGAGI. The CDR3 bases are TGTGCCAGCTCGGGGGAGACGAGGCAGACCCAGTACTTC. This codes for CASSGETRQTQYF.

This chain uses TRBV11-3 with TRBJ2-1; unclear D gene. CDR1 is SGHNT, CDR2 YENEEA, per germline. The CDR3 is 13 amino acids. The ends were cut back, 3 bases at V and 4 bases at J, with 7 bases in the middle. The CDR3 sequence is CASSLAAYNEQFF. In DNA, the CDR3 is TGTGCCAGCAGCTTGGCAGCATACAATGAGCAGTTCTTC.

The chain is built from TRBV11-2 and TRBJ1-1; D ambiguous. The V end was cut by 2 bases, the J end by 0 bases, with 4 bases between. This CDR3 spans 13 amino acids. Per germline, CDR1 SGHAT and CDR2 FQNNGV. The CDR3 bases are TGTGCCAGCAGCTTAAAGATGAACACTGAAGCTTTCTTT. This sequence encodes CASSLKMNTEAFF.